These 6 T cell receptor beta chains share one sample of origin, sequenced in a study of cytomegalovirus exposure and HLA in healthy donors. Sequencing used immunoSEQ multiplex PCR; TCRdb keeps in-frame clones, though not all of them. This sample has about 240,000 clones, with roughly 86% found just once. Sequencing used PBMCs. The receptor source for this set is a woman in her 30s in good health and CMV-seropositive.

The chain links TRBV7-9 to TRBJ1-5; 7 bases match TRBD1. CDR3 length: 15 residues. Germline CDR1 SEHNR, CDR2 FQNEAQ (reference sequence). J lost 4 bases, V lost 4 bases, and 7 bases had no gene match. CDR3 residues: CASSSAGTANQPQHF. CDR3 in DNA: TGTGCCAGCAGCTCAGCCGGGACAGCTAATCAGCCCCAGCATTTT.

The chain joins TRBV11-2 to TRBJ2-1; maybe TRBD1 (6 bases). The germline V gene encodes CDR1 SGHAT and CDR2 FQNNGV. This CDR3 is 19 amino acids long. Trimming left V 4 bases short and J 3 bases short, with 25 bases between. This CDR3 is CASSSRELPSEGGYNEQFF. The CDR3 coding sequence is TGTGCCAGCAGCTCCCGAGAACTTCCCTCCGAAGGGGGCTACAATGAGCAGTTCTTC. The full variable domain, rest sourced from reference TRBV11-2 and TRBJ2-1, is EAGVAQSPRYKIIEKRQSVAFWCNPISGHATLYWYQQILGQGPKLLIQFQNNGVVDDSQLPKDRFSAERLKGVDSTLKIQPAKLEDSAVYLCASSSRELPSEGGYNEQFFGPGTRLTVL.

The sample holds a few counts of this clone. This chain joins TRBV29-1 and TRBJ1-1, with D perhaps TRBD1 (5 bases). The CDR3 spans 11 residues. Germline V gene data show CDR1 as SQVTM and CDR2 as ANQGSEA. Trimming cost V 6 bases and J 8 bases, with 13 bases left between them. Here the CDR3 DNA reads TGCAGCGTACACAGGCTTTCGGAAGCTTTCTTT. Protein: CSVHRLSEAFF.

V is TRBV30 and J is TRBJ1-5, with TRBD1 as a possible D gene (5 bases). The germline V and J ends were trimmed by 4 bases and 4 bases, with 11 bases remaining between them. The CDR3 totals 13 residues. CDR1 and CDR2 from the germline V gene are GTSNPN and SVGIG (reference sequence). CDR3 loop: CAWTQGLNQPQHF. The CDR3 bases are TGTGCCTGGACGCAGGGTTTGAATCAGCCCCAGCATTTT.

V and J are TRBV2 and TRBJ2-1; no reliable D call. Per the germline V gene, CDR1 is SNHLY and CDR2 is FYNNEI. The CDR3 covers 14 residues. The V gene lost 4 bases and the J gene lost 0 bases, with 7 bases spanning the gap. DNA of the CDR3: TGTGCCAGCAGTGCTCTGAGCTCCTACAATGAGCAGTTCTTC. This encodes CASSALSSYNEQFF.

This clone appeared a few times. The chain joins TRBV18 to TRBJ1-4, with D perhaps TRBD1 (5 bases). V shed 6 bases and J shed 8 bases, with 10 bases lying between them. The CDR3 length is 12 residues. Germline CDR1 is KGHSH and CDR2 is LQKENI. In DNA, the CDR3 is TGTGCCAGCTCCGAACAGGACGAAAAACTGTTTTTT. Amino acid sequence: CASSEQDEKLFF.